Listed below are T cell receptor beta chains from one sample, sequenced in a study of neurological immune-mediated disorders. TCRdb re-analysed the 5' RACE reads in MiXCR, keeping a single row per CDR3 protein. The data contain roughly 15,000 distinct CDR3 sequences, roughly 3.5% of them singletons. Sequencing was carried out using CD8+ T cells from blood. These receptors were obtained from a woman between 35 and 50 years old in good health. Each CDR3 is given with its conserved first and last residue.

TRBV7-9,CASTEGGYEQYF
TRBV6-1,CASSAYRPNEQFF
TRBV29-1,CSVEVTTNTEAFF
TRBV4-2,CASSQAPGQGSYEQYF
TRBV20-1,CSARDHEDYYNEQFF
TRBV6-5,CASSYAGLDIGTQYF
TRBV25-1,CASSQGGLLYGYTF
TRBV5-1,CASSLVPLNEQFF
TRBV5-1,CASSNGPTGDYGYTF
TRBV5-1,CASSLKLGATGELFF
TRBV29-1,CSVEKDRSYEQYF
TRBV7-9,CASSSPPRLAGDEQFF
TRBV10-3,CANSGDTNTEAFF
TRBV5-1,CASSLEDYTGVHEQYF
TRBV20-1,CSARFWDLGEQYF
TRBV6-5,CASRSLVSAHSGTGGNEQFF
TRBV5-1,CASSATGFYGYTF
TRBV28,CASRLELQGLVHEQFF
TRBV6-6,CASSYDYRGAENTIYF
TRBV6-2/TRBV6-3,CASSWTSGSDEQFF
TRBV28,CASSFSETGGAESTDTQYF
TRBV5-6,CASSFGGGTEAFF